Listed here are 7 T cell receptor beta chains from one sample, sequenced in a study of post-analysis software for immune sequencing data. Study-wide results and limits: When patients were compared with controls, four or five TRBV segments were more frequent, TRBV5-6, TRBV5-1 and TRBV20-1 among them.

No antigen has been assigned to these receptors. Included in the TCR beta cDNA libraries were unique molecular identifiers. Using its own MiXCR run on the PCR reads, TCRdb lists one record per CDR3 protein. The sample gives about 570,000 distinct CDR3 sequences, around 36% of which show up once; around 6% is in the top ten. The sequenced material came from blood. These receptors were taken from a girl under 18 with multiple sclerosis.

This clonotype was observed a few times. The CDR3 region is CASTVTDTQYF. For the CDR3, the DNA is TGTGCCAGCACGGTGACAGATACGCAGTATTTT. This chain uses TRBV2 with TRBJ2-3; the D is unclear. Germline V gene sequence: CDR1 SNHLY, CDR2 FYNNEI. V was pared by 7 bases and J by 3 bases, with 5 bases between. CDR3 length: 11 amino acids.

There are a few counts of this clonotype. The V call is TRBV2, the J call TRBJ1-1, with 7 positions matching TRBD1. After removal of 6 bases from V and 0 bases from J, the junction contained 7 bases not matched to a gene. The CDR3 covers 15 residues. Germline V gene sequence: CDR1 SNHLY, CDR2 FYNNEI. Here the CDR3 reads CASRALTGVNTEAFF. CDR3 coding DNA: TGTGCCAGCAGGGCACTCACAGGGGTGAACACTGAAGCTTTCTTT. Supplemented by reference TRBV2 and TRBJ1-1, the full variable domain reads EPEVTQTPSHQVTQMGQEVILRCVPISNHLYFYWYRQILGQKVEFLVSFYNNEISEKSEIFDDQFSVERPDGSNFTLKIRSTKLEDSAMYFCASRALTGVNTEAFFGQGTRLTVV.

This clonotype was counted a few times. The DNA for the CDR3 is TGTGCCATCAGTGAGAGGACAGATACGCAGTATTTT. The encoded protein is CAISERTDTQYF. The gene calls are TRBV10-3 and TRBJ2-3; D unresolved. The germline CDR1 and CDR2 sequences are ENHRY and SYGVKD. V lost 2 bases and J 3 bases, leaving 3 bases between the germline ends. The CDR3 contains 12 residues.

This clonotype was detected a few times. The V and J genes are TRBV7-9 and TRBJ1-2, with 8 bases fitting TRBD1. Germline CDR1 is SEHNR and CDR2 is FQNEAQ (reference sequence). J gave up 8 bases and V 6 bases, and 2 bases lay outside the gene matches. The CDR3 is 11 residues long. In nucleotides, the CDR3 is TGTGCCAGCAGGAGACAGGGGGGCTACACCTTC. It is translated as CASRRQGGYTF.

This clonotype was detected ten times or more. The CDR3 loop reads CSGLAANPSTDTQYF. The CDR3 DNA sequence: TGCAGCGGACTAGCGGCGAACCCTAGCACAGATACGCAGTATTTT. The V and J genes are TRBV20-1 and TRBJ2-3; 10 bases align to TRBD2. Germline assignment: CDR1 DFQATT and CDR2 SNEGSKA (reference sequence). The CDR3 spans 15 residues.

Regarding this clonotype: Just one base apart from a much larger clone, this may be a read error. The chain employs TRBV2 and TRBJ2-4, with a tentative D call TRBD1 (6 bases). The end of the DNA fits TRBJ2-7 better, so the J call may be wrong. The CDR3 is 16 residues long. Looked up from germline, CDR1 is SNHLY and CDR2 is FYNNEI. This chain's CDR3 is CASNLWGTQSSHEQYF. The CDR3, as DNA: TGTGCCAGCAATCTCTGGGGGACACAGAGCTCCCACGAGCAGTACTTC.

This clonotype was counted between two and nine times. CDR3 in amino acids: CASSPPHVGEGLSNQPQHF. DNA of the CDR3: TGTGCCAGCAGCCCTCCTCATGTGGGGGAAGGCTTGAGCAATCAGCCCCAGCATTTT. The rearrangement uses TRBV7-2 and TRBJ1-5; perhaps TRBD1 as D (5 bases). The CDR3 has 19 residues. Trimming took 5 bases from V and 1 from J, leaving 24 bases between them. In germline, CDR1 is SGHTA, CDR2 FQGNSA. The full variable domain, in which reference TRBV7-2 and TRBJ1-5 provide the parts outside the CDR3, is GAGVSQSPSNKVTEKGKDVELRCDPISGHTALYWYRQSLGQGLEFLIYFQGNSAPDKSGLPSDRFSAERTGGSVSTLTIQRTQQEDSAVYLCASSPPHVGEGLSNQPQHFGDGTRLSIL.